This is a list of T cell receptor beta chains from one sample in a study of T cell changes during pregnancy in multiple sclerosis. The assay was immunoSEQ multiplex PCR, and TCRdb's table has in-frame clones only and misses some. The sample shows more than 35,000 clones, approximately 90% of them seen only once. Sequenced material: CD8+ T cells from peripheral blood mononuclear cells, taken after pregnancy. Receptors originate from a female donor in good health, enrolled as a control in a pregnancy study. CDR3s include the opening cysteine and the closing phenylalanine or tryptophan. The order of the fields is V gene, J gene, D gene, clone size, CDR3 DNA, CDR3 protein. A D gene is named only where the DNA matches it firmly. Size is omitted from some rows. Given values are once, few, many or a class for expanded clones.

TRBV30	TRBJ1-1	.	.	TGTGCCTGGGGAACAGGGATACACACTGAAGCTTTCTTT	CAWGTGIHTEAFF
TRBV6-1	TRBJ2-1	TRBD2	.	TGTGCCAGCAGTGAGGGGACTAACAATGAGCAGTTCTTC	CASSEGTNNEQFF
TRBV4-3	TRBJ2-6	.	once	TGCGCCAGCAGCCAAGATAGGGGGGGGTACGGCTCTGGGGCCAACGTCCTGACTTTC	CASSQDRGGYGSGANVLTF
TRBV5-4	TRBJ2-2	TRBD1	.	TGTGCCAGCAGCCAGACAGGGACCGGGGAGCTGTTTTTT	CASSQTGTGELFF
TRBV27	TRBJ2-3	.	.	TGTGCCAGCAGTTCCCCTAGCACAGATACGCAGTATTTT	CASSSPSTDTQYF
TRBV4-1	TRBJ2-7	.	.	TGCGCCAGCAGCCAAGAAGACTTCGACAGGGAGCAGTACTTC	CASSQEDFDREQYF
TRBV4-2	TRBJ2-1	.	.	TGTGCCAGCAGCCTGGACTCAAGCTCCTACAATGAGCAGTTCTTC	CASSLDSSSYNEQFF
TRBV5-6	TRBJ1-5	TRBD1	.	TGTGCCAGCAGCTTCGGGACAGGGGTCAATCAGCCCCAGCATTTT	CASSFGTGVNQPQHF
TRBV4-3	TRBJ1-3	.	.	TGCGCCAGCAGCCAAGAAGGTTTATCCAGGGACTCTGGAAACACCATATATTTT	CASSQEGLSRDSGNTIYF
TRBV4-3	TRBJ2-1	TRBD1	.	TGCGCCAGCAGCCAAGATTTGGACAGGGGGATTATTAATGAGCAGTTCTTC	CASSQDLDRGIINEQFF
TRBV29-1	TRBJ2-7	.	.	TGCAGCGTTGAATTTGGGGGGGGCGCGGGGTACGAGCAGTACTTC	CSVEFGGGAGYEQYF
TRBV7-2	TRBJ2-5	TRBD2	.	TGTGCCAGCAGCTGGGAGGGGATTGAGACCCAGTACTTC	CASSWEGIETQYF
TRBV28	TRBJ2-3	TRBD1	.	TGTGCCAGCAGTACCAGGACAGGGGGCGCGACAGATACGCAGTATTTT	CASSTRTGGATDTQYF
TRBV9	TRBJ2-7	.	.	TGTGCCAGCAGCGTAGGTAGCGCGCCCTACGAGCAGTACTTC	CASSVGSAPYEQYF
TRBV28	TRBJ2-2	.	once	TGTGCCAGCAGTTTACCAGGGAACACCGGGGAGCTGTTTTTT	CASSLPGNTGELFF
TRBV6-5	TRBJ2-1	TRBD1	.	TGTGCCAGCAGTTATACAGACAGGGTGGGAGTCTTC	CASSYTDRVGVF
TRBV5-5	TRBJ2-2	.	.	TGTGCCAGCAGCACGGGTACCGGGGAGCTGTTTTTT	CASSTGTGELFF
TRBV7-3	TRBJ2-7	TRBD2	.	TGTGCCAGCAGCTTAAATCCGGGACTAGCGTCCGAGCAGTACTTC	CASSLNPGLASEQYF
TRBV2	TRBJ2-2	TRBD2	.	TGTGCCAGCAGTGAAGGGACTAGCGACACCGGGGAGCTGTTTTTT	CASSEGTSDTGELFF
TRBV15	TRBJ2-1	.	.	TGTGCCACCAGCAGAGATCGGCGGAATGAGCAGTTCTTC	CATSRDRRNEQFF
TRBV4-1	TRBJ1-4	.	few	TGCGCCAGCAGCCAAGACGGGGAAAAACTGTTTTTT	CASSQDGEKLFF
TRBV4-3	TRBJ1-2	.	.	TGCGCCAGCAGCCAAGATGTCGGGTTCGGTAACTATGGCTACACCTTC	CASSQDVGFGNYGYTF
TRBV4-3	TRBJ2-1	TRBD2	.	TGCGCCAGCAGCCAACCACTAGCGGGGGGGCCGGGTGAGCAGTTCTTC	CASSQPLAGGPGEQFF
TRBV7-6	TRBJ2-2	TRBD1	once	TGTGCCAGCAGCTTGGGGACAGGGAACACCGGGGAGCTGTTTTTT	CASSLGTGNTGELFF
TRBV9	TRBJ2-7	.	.	TGTGCCAGCAGCCCCCACTCAGGGGTACGTGGGGACGAGCAGTACTTC	CASSPHSGVRGDEQYF
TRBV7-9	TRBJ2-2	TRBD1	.	TGTGCCAGCAGCTTAGCCCACAGGGGTGAGAACACCGGGGAGCTGTTTTTT	CASSLAHRGENTGELFF
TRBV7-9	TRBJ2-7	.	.	TGTGCCAGCAGTCTCCCCATAGTCCACGAGCAGTACTTC	CASSLPIVHEQYF
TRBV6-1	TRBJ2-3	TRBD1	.	TGTGCCACGGAGCGGACAGGGGACACAGATACGCAGTATTTT	CATERTGDTDTQYF
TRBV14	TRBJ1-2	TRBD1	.	TGTGCCAGCAGCCAAGCCGGGACAGGGGGTGGCTACACCTTC	CASSQAGTGGGYTF
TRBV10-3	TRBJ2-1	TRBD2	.	TGTGCCATCAACCCGCGGGGGGGTGAGCAGTTCTTC	CAINPRGGEQFF
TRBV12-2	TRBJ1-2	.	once	TGTGCAAGTCGCTTAGTAGCACGAGCTAACTATGGCTACACCTTC	CASRLVARANYGYTF
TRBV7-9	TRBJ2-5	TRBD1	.	TGTGCCAGCAGCTCTGGACAGGGGATAGAACGGGGGACCCAGTACTTC	CASSSGQGIERGTQYF
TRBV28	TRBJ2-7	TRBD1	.	TGTGCCAGCAGTCCCGGGACAGTCTACGAGCAGTACTTC	CASSPGTVYEQYF
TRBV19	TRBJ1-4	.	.	TGTGCCAGTAGTAGATACGGGAGTGTGGAAAAACTGTTTTTT	CASSRYGSVEKLFF
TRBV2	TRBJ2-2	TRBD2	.	TGTGCCAGCGGGACTAGGAAGACCGGGGAGCTGTTTTTT	CASGTRKTGELFF
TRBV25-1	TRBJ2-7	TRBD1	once	TGTGCCAGCAGTGAATTAGGGACAGCCTACGAGCAGTACTTC	CASSELGTAYEQYF
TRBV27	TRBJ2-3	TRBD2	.	TGTGCCAGCACCGGACTAGCGGGGGGTCCTAGCACAGATACGCAGTATTTT	CASTGLAGGPSTDTQYF
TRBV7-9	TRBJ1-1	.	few	TGTGCCAGCACCGACCGGGAGAACACTGAAGCTTTCTTT	CASTDRENTEAFF
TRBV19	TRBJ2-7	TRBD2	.	TGTGCCATCGGAGGTGGGTTAGCGGGAGAGCAGTACTTC	CAIGGGLAGEQYF
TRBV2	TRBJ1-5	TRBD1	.	TGTGCCAGCAGTTCCAGGGGGGGCAATCAGCCCCAGCATTTT	CASSSRGGNQPQHF
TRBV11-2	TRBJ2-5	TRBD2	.	TGTGCCAGCAGCTTAGGGGCTAGCGGGGGCCTTCAAGAGACCCAGTACTTC	CASSLGASGGLQETQYF